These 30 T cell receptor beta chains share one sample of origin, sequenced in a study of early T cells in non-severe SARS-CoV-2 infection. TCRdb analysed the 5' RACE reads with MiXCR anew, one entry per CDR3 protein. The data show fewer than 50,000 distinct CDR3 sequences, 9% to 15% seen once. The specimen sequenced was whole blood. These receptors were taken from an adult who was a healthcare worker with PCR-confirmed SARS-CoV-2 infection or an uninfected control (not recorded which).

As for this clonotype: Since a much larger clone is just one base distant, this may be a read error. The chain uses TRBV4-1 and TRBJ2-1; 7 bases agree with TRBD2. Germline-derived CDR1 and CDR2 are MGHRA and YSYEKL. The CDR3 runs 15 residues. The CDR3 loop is CASIQEDREVYEQFF. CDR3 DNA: TGCGCCAGCATCCAAGAAGACCGGGAGGTCTATGAGCAGTTCTTC.

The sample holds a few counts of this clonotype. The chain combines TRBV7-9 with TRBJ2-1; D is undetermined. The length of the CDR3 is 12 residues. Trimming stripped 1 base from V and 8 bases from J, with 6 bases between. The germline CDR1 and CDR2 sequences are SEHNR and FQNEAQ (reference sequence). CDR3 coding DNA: TGTGCCAGCAGCTTAGGTTGGGATGAGCAGTTCTTC. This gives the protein CASSLGWDEQFF.

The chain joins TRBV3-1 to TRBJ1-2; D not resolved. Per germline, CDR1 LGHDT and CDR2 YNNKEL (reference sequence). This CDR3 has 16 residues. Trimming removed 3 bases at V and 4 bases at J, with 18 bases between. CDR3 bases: TGTGCCAGCAGCCAGAGCTTGGTGGAGACGGTCTATGGCTACACCTTC. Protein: CASSQSLVETVYGYTF.

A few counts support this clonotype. The CDR3 loop is CASKESLSYNEQFF. CDR3 bases: TGTGCCAGCAAGGAGAGTTTATCCTACAATGAGCAGTTCTTC. The chain employs TRBV6-2 or TRBV6-3 and TRBJ2-1; D is ambiguous. The V gene's germline CDR1 is MNHEY and CDR2 SVGEGT. This CDR3 spans 14 amino acids. V lost 7 bases and J 1 base, leaving 11 bases between the germline ends.

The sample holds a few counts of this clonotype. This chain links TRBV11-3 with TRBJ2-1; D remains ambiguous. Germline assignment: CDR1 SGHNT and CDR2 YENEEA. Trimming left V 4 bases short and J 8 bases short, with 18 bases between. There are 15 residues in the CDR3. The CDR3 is CASSSRDSPSHEQFF. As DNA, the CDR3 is TGTGCCAGCAGCTCCCGAGACTCCCCATCCCATGAGCAGTTCTTC. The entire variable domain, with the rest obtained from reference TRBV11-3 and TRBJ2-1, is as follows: EAGVVQSPRYKIIEKKQPVAFWCNPISGHNTLYWYLQNLGQGPELLIRYENEEAVDDSQLPKDRFSAERLKGVDSTLKIQPAELGDSAVYLCASSSRDSPSHEQFFGPGTRLTVL.

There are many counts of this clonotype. CDR3 nucleotides: TGCAGTGCTAGAGACACCGGTGGCCGGACTAGCGGGAACTCCTACAATGAGCAGTTCTTC. Translation: CSARDTGGRTSGNSYNEQFF. This chain connects TRBV20-1 to TRBJ2-1, with 12 bases identical to TRBD2. CDR1 is DFQATT, CDR2 SNEGSKA, per germline (reference sequence). V lost 0 bases, J lost 0 bases, and 12 bases stayed unmatched. CDR3 size: 20 residues.

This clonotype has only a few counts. CDR3 coding DNA: TGTGCCAGCAGCTTAGTGAGTGACAATGAGCAGTTCTTC. As protein: CASSLVSDNEQFF. J is TRBJ2-1 and V is TRBV7-2; D is uncertain. CDR3 length: 13 residues. The germline V gene encodes CDR1 SGHTA and CDR2 FQGNSA. V dropped 1 base and J dropped 5 bases, with 6 bases sitting between them.

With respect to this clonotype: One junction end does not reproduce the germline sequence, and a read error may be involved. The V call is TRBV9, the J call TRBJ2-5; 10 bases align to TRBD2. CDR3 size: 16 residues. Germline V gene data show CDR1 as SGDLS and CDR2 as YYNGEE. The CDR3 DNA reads TGTGCCAGCAGCGGGAGCGGGGGGGGTTTAGGAGAGGCCCAGTACTTC. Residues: CASSGSGGGLGEAQYF.

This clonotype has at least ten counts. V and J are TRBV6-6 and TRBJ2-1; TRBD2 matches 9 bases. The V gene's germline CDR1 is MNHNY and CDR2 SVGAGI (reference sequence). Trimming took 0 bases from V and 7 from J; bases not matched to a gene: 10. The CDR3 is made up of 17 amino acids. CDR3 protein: CASSYSIGLAGTNEQFF. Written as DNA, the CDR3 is TGTGCCAGCAGTTACTCGATCGGGCTAGCGGGAACGAATGAGCAGTTCTTC.

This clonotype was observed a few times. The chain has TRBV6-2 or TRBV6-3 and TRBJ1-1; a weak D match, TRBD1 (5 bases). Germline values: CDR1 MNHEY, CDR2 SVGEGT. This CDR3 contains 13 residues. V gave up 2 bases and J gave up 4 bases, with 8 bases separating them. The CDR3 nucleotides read TGTGCCAGCAGTTACGGGGGGAGCACTGAAGCTTTCTTT. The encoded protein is CASSYGGSTEAFF.

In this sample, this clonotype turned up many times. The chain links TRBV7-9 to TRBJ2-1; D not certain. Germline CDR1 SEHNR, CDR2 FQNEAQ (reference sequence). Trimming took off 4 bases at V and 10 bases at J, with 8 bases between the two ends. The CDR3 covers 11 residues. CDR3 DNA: TGTGCCAGCAGCTCGAACCTGGAGCAGTTCTTC. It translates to CASSSNLEQFF.

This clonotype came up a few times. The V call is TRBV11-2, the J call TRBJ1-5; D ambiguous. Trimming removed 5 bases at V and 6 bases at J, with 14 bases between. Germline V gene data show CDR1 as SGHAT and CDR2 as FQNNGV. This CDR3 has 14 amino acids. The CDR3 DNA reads TGTGCCAGCAGCGGCAGCCCAAAGCCTCAGCCCCAGCATTTT. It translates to CASSGSPKPQPQHF. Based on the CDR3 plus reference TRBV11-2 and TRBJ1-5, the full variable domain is EAGVAQSPRYKIIEKRQSVAFWCNPISGHATLYWYQQILGQGPKLLIQFQNNGVVDDSQLPKDRFSAERLKGVDSTLKIQPAKLEDSAVYLCASSGSPKPQPQHFGDGTRLSIL.

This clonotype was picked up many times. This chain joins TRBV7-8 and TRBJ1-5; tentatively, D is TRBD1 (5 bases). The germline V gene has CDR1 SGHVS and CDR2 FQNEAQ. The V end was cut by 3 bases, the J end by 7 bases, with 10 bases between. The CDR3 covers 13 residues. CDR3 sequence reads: CASSFTRDQPQHF. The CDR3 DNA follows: TGTGCCAGCAGCTTCACGAGGGACCAGCCCCAGCATTTT.

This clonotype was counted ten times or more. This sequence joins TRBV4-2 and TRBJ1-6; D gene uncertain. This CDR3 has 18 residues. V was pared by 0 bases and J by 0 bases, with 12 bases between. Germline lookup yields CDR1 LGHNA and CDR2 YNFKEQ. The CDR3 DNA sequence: TGTGCCAGCAGCCAAGATAGCCACGGAGTCTCCTATAATTCACCCCTCCACTTT. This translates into CASSQDSHGVSYNSPLHF.

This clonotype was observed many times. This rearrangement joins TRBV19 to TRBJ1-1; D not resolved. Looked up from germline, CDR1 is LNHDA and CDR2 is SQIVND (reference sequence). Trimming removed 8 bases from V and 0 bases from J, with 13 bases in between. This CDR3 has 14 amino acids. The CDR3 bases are TGTGCCAGTCTCCGGACGTATATGAACACTGAAGCTTTCTTT. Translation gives CASLRTYMNTEAFF. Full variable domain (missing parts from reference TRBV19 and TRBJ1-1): DGGITQSPKYLFRKEGQNVTLSCEQNLNHDAMYWYRQDPGQGLRLIYYSQIVNDFQKGDIAEGYSVSREKKESFPLTVTSAQKNPTAFYLCASLRTYMNTEAFFGQGTRLTVV.

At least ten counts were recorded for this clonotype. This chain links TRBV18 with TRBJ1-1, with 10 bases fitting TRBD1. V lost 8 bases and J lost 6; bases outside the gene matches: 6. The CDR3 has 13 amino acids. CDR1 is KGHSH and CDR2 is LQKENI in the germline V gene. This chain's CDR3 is CASAGQGRAEAFF. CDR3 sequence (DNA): TGTGCCAGCGCGGGACAGGGGAGGGCTGAAGCTTTCTTT.

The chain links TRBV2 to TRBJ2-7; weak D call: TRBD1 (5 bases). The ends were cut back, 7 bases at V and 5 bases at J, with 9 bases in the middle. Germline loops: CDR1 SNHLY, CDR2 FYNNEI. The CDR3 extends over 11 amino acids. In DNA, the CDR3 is TGTGCCAGCAAACTGACAGACGAGCAGTACTTC. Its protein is CASKLTDEQYF.

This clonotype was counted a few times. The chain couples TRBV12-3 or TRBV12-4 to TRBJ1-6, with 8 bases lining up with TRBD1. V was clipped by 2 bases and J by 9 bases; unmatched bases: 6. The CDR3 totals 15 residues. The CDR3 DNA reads TGTGCCAGCAGTTTACGGACAGGGTGGAGTTCACCCCTCCACTTT. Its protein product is CASSLRTGWSSPLHF.

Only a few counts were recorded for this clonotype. CDR3 amino acids: CASSLKTQGSSYEQYF. CDR3 bases: TGTGCCAGCTCACTTAAAACACAGGGCTCTTCCTACGAGCAGTACTTC. The chain employs TRBV18 and TRBJ2-7; weak D call: TRBD1 (6 bases). This CDR3 is built from 16 residues. Between the trimmed V and J ends, which lost 4 bases and 1 base, there was a span of 17 bases. The germline gives CDR1 KGHSH, CDR2 LQKENI.

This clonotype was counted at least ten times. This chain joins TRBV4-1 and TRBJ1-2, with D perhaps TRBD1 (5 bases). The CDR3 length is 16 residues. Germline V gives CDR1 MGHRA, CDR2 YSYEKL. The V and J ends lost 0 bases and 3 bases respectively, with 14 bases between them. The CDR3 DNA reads TGCGCCAGCAGCCAAGAGGGGCAGGGAGGTTACTATGGCTACACCTTC. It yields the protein CASSQEGQGGYYGYTF.

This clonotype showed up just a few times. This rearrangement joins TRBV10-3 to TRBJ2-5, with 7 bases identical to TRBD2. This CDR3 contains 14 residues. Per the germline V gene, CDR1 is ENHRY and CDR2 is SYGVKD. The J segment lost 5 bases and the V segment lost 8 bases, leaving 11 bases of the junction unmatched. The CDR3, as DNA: TGTGCCATCCAGCAAGGGGAGGGCGGCGAGACCCAGTACTTC. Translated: CAIQQGEGGETQYF.

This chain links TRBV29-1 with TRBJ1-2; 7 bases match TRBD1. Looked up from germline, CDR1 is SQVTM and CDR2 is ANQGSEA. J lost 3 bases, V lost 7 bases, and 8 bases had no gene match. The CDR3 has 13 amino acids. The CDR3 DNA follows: TGCAGCGCCCCGACAGGGAAGCACTATGGCTACACCTTC. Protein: CSAPTGKHYGYTF. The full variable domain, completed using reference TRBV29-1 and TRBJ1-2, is SAVISQKPSRDICQRGTSLTIQCQVDSQVTMMFWYRQQPGQSLTLIATANQGSEATYESGFVIDKFPISRPNLTFSTLTVSNMSPEDSSIYLCSAPTGKHYGYTFGSGTRLTVV.

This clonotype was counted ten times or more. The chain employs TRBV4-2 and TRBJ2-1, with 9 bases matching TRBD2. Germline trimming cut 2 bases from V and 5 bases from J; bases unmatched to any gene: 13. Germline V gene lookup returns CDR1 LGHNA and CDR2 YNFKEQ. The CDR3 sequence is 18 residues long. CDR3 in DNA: TGTGCCAGCAGCCAACGTCCCTTAGCGGGAGATAGGGACAATGAGCAGTTCTTC. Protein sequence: CASSQRPLAGDRDNEQFF.

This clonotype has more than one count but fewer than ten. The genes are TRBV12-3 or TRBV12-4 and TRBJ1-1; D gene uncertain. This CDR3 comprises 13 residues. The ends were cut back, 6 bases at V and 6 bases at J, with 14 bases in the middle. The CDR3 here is CASRNRRKAEAFF. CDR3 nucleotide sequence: TGTGCCAGCAGGAACCGCCGAAAGGCTGAAGCTTTCTTT.

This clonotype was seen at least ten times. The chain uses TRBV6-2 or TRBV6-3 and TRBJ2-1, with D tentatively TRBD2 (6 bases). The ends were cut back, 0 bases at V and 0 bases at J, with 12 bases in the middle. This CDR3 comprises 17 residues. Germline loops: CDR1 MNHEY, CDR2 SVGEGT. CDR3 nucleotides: TGTGCCAGCAGTTACTCGAGGACTACGAACTCCTACAATGAGCAGTTCTTC. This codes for CASSYSRTTNSYNEQFF.

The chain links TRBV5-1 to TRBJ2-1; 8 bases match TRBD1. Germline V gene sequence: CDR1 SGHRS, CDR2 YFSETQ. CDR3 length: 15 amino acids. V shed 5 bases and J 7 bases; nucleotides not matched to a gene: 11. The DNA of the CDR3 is TGCGCCAGCAGTCGGGACAGGTCCTCTGGGAATGAGCAGTTCTTC. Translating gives CASSRDRSSGNEQFF.

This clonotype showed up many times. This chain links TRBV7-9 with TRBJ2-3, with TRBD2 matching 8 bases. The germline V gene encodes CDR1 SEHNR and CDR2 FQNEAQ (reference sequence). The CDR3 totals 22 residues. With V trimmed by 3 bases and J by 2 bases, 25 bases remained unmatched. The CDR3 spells CASSFTNPDKEAGEFFTDTQYF. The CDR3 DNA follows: TGTGCCAGCAGCTTCACCAATCCGGACAAGGAAGCGGGAGAGTTTTTCACAGATACGCAGTATTTT.

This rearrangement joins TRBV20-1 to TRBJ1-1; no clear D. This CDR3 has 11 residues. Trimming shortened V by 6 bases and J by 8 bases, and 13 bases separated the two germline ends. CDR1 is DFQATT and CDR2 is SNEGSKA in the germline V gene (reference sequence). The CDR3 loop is CSAPLAQEAFF. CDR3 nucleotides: TGCAGTGCCCCTTTGGCTCAGGAAGCTTTCTTT.

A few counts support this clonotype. The CDR3 DNA sequence: TGTGCCAGCAGTTCCACAGGGGAGAATGGCTACACCTTC. It codes for CASSSTGENGYTF. The rearrangement joins TRBV6-2 or TRBV6-3 to TRBJ1-2; 7 bases align to TRBD1. This CDR3 is 13 amino acids long. Germline CDR1 and CDR2: MNHEY and SVGEGT. Trimming at V came to 4 bases and at J to 6 bases, leaving 5 bases not matched to a gene.

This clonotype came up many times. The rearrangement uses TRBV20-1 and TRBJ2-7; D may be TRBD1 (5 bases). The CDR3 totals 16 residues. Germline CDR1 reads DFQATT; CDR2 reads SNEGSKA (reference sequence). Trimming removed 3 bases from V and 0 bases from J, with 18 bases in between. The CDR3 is CSASGAGNSVSYEQYF. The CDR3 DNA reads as TGCAGTGCTAGTGGGGCAGGGAATTCTGTCTCCTACGAGCAGTACTTC.